This T cell receptor (beta chain) was recorded in a study of shared clonotypes between healthy human individuals. Splitting the CD4+ cells yielded a CD45RA+ naive subset and a CD45RA-negative memory subset. Clones were sequenced by immunoSEQ multiplex PCR, and TCRdb holds only the in-frame ones, with some missing. The sample shows about 1.5 million clones, 95% to 99% of them seen only once. CDR1 KGHSH and CDR2 LQKENI come from the germline V gene. The V end was cut by 7 bases, the J end by 2 bases, with 11 bases between. The CDR3 spans 13 residues. The rearrangement uses TRBV18 and TRBJ1-1; D might be TRBD1 (5 bases). The sample comprised naive CD4+ T cells sorted from blood. Subset noted: CD45RA+ positively selected. This sequence was found in a young man in good health. The CDR3 reads CASCGGSNTEAFF. CDR3 in DNA: TGTGCCAGCTGCGGGGGGAGTAACACTGAAGCTTTCTTT.